This T cell receptor beta chain was profiled in a study of CD8 T cells in ankylosing spondylitis. The study's findings and limits: The study identified a TCR beta motif of under ten highly homologous variants that appeared characteristic of ankylosing spondylitis blood. Clones linked to disease were reported to show significant enrichment in matched ankylosing spondylitis synovial fluid.

The CDR3 extends over 15 amino acids. Trimming left V 6 bases short and J 0 bases short, with 12 bases between. TCRdb re-analysed the 5' RACE reads in MiXCR, keeping a single row per CDR3 protein. Of about 700,000 distinct CDR3 sequences in the sample, 19% were seen once. This clonotype was picked up many times. Its target is not known. The sequence came from a male donor with ankylosing spondylitis. V is TRBV12-3 or TRBV12-4 and J is TRBJ2-4; D might be TRBD2 (6 bases). The material sequenced was blood, either unsorted or a sorted T cell fraction (not recorded which). As DNA, the CDR3 is TGTGCCAGCAGCCAGACTAGTAAAGCCAAAAACATTCAGTACTTC. Its translation: CASSQTSKAKNIQYF.